This TCR beta chain originates from a study of Ad26.COV2.S vaccination and SARS-CoV-2 variants. About the research overall: Donor was one of the participants in the Ad26.COV2.S arm of the COV1001 trial.

This clone came up once. Assay used: immunoSEQ multiplex PCR; TCRdb lists only in-frame clones, some missing. The sample yields 360,000 or so clones, roughly 84% seen once. Treatment defined: some 20 received Ad26.COV2.S at low or high dose, single or two shots; several received placebo; per-sample allocation not given. Samples were taken on day 63 after the first vaccine or placebo injection. This clonotype originated in a person aged 18-60 years who received the Ad26.COV2.S COVID-19 vaccine or a placebo. Source: peripheral blood, taken in a trial of Ad26.COV2.S vaccine versus placebo.

The CDR3 nucleotides read TGTGCCAGTAGTAGCCGACAGGGGGCTTTGTACGAGCAGTACTTC. Protein product: CASSSRQGALYEQYF. V gene TRBV19 combines with J gene TRBJ2-7, with TRBD1 matching over 10 bases. The germline gives CDR1 LNHDA, CDR2 SQIVND (reference sequence). The CDR3 has 15 amino acids. The trim removed 4 bases at V and 4 bases at J, leaving 7 bases unmatched. Based on the CDR3 plus reference TRBV19 and TRBJ2-7, the full variable domain is DGGITQSPKYLFRKEGQNVTLSCEQNLNHDAMYWYRQDPGQGLRLIYYSQIVNDFQKGDIAEGYSVSREKKESFPLTVTSAQKNPTAFYLCASSSRQGALYEQYFGPGTRLTVT.